Following are 6 T cell receptor beta chains from one sample sequenced in a study of Ad26.COV2.S vaccination and SARS-CoV-2 variants. Here immunoSEQ multiplex PCR was the method, and the copy in TCRdb shows in-frame clones only, minus some. The sample holds about 350,000 clones, around 89% seen once. The sample's treatment: around 19 received Ad26.COV2.S at low or high dose, single or two shots; about 5 received placebo; per-sample allocation not given. Day 63 after the first injection of vaccine or placebo was the sampling time. The source was peripheral blood, collected in a trial of Ad26.COV2.S vaccine versus placebo. Every receptor here comes from a person between 18 and 60 years old who received the Ad26.COV2.S COVID-19 vaccine or a placebo.

This clone appeared once. The chain is built from TRBV7-2 and TRBJ1-2; D unclear. V lost 5 bases and J lost 8, with 21 bases in between. CDR1 SGHTA and CDR2 FQGNSA come from the germline V gene. There are 15 residues in the CDR3. CDR3 sequence (DNA): TGTGCCAGCAGCCCGGATACATCCCGCGACCTGGGCTACACCTTC. Amino acids: CASSPDTSRDLGYTF.

This clone was counted a single time. The chain links TRBV27 to TRBJ2-7; D possibly corresponds to TRBD2 (6 bases). Trimming took 7 bases from V and 3 from J, leaving 19 bases between them. Germline assignment: CDR1 MNHEY and CDR2 SMNVEV (reference sequence). The CDR3 runs to 15 residues. CDR3 bases: TGTGCCAGCAAGGAGTCTAGCCTGGGAGGCTACGAGCAGTACTTC. Translation gives CASKESSLGGYEQYF.

V and J are TRBV30 and TRBJ2-5; D is uncertain. CDR3 length: 17 residues. V lost 0 bases, J lost 1 base, and 18 bases lay in between. Germline CDR1 GTSNPN, CDR2 SVGIG (reference sequence). The CDR3 sequence is CAWSVRQGLQFQETQYF. The CDR3, as DNA: TGTGCCTGGAGTGTACGACAAGGATTGCAGTTCCAAGAGACCCAGTACTTC.

This chain joins TRBV7-8 and TRBJ1-1, with a possible D match to TRBD1 (6 bases). V gave up 8 bases and J gave up 5 bases, with 24 bases separating them. This CDR3 is 16 amino acids long. Germline V lookup: CDR1 SGHVS, CDR2 FQNEAQ. The CDR3 loop reads CASAWGPRGEGTEAFF. The CDR3 region has the DNA TGTGCCAGCGCTTGGGGACCCAGGGGCGAAGGAACTGAAGCTTTCTTT.

The rearrangement uses TRBV7-9 and TRBJ1-1; perhaps TRBD1 as D (5 bases). Germline assignment: CDR1 SEHNR and CDR2 FQNEAQ (reference sequence). V lost 5 bases, J lost 2 bases, and 15 bases lay in between. The CDR3 extends over 15 amino acids. The CDR3 nucleotides read TGTGCCAGCAGCCCATCGGGACGGGGAAACACTGAAGCTTTCTTT. It codes for CASSPSGRGNTEAFF.

The genes are TRBV6-2 or TRBV6-3 and TRBJ1-2, with 8 bases identical to TRBD1. From germline, CDR1 is MNHEY and CDR2 SVGEGT. The length of the CDR3 is 15 residues. The V gene end was trimmed by 6 bases and the J gene end by 6 bases; junction bases not matched to a gene: 12. The CDR3 loop is CASSNRDRLGDGYTF. CDR3 nucleotide sequence: TGTGCCAGCAGCAATCGGGACAGGTTGGGCGATGGCTACACCTTC.